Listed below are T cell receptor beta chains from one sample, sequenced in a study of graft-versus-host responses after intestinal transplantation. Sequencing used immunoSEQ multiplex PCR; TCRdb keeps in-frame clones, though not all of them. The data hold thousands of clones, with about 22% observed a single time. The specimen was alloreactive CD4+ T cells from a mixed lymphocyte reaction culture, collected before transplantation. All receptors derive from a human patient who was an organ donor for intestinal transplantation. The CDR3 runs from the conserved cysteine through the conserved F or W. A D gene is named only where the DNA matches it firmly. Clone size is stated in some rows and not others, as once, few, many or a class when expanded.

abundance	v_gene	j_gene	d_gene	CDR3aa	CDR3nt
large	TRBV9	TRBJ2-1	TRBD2	CASSPRTSGHMKEQFF	TGTGCCAGCAGCCCTCGGACTAGCGGGCACATGAAGGAGCAGTTCTTC
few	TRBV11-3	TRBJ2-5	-	CASSYTGGYQETQYF	TGTGCCAGCAGCTATACAGGCGGCTACCAAGAGACCCAGTACTTC
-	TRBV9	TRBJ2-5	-	CASSVGGGAETQYF	TGTGCCAGCAGCGTAGGTGGGGGGGCCGAGACCCAGTACTTC
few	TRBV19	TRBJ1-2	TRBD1	CASSAIYRGPYNYGYTF	TGTGCCAGTAGTGCAATCTACAGGGGGCCCTATAACTATGGCTACACCTTC
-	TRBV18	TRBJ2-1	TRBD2	CASSPDGLAGVEQFF	TGTGCCAGCTCACCAGACGGACTAGCGGGGGTTGAGCAGTTCTTC
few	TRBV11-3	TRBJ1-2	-	CASSSLTGGYGYTF	TGTGCCAGCAGCTCCTTGACAGGAGGCTATGGCTACACCTTC
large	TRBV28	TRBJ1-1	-	CASSLRFEAFF	TGTGCCAGCAGCCTCAGATTTGAAGCTTTCTTT
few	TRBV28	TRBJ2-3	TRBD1	CASSLSDRGPTDTQYF	TGTGCCAGCAGTTTATCGGACAGGGGCCCCACAGATACGCAGTATTTT
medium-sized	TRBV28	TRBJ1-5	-	CASSLLTGGNQPQHF	TGTGCCAGCAGTTTATTGACCGGGGGCAATCAGCCCCAGCATTTT
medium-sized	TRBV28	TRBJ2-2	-	CASSRGGANTGELFF	TGTGCCAGCAGTCGAGGGGGGGCGAACACCGGGGAGCTGTTTTTT
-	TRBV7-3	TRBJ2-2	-	CASSPNTGELFF	TGTGCCAGCAGCCCAAACACCGGGGAGCTGTTTTTT
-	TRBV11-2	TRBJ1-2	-	CASSLFGTSYGYTF	TGTGCCAGCAGCTTATTTGGGACTTCATATGGCTACACCTTC
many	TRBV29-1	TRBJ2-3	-	CSVGLVDTQYF	TGCAGCGTTGGGCTAGTAGATACGCAGTATTTT
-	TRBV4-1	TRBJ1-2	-	CASSQDQVSSYGYTF	TGCGCCAGCAGCCAAGATCAAGTCTCTAGCTATGGCTACACCTTC
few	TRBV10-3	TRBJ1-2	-	CASSLSAAANYGYTF	TGTGCCAGCAGTCTCTCTGCGGCAGCTAACTATGGCTACACCTTC
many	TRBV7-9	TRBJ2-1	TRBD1	CASSTPGQGSYNEQFF	TGTGCCAGCAGCACTCCGGGACAGGGGTCCTACAATGAGCAGTTCTTC
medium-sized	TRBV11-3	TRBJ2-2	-	CASSLAGNTGELFF	TGTGCCAGCAGCTTAGCAGGGAACACCGGGGAGCTGTTTTTT
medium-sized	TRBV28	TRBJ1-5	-	CASSFYLRRRNQPQHF	TGTGCCAGCAGTTTCTACCTACGGAGGCGCAATCAGCCCCAGCATTTT
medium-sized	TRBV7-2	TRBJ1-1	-	CASSLVDSPNTEAFF	TGTGCCAGCAGCTTAGTAGACAGCCCGAACACTGAAGCTTTCTTT
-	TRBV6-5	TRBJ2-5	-	CAAGTAGETQYF	TGTGCCGCGGGGACGGCGGGGGAGACCCAGTACTTC
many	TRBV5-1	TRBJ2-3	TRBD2	CASSSLAGADTQYF	TGCGCCAGCAGCAGCCTAGCGGGGGCAGATACGCAGTATTTT
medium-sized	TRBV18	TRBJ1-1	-	CASSPRPGVNTEAFF	TGTGCCAGCTCACCAAGGCCCGGGGTGAACACTGAAGCTTTCTTT
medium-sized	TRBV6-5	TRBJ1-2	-	CASSTLQGNYGYTF	TGTGCCAGCAGTACCCTACAGGGTAACTATGGCTACACCTTC
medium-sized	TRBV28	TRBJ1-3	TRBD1	CASSFWGQGDNAGNTIYF	TGTGCCAGCAGTTTCTGGGGACAGGGGGATAATGCTGGAAACACCATATATTTT
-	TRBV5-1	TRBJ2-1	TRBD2	CASSLGDSGAEQFF	TGCGCCAGCAGCTTGGGGGATAGCGGGGCCGAGCAGTTCTTC
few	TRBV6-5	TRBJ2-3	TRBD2	CASTGGPTTDTQYF	TGTGCCAGTACGGGGGGGCCGACCACAGATACGCAGTATTTT
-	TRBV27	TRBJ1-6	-	CASSLQGWNSPLHF	TGTGCCAGCAGTTTGCAGGGCTGGAATTCACCCCTCCACTTT
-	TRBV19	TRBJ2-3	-	CASSIDGGADTQYF	TGTGCCAGTAGTATAGATGGCGGGGCAGATACGCAGTATTTT
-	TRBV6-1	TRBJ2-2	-	CASSEGSRDVGELFF	TGTGCCAGCAGTGAAGGGTCTCGAGATGTCGGGGAGCTGTTTTTT
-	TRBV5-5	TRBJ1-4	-	CASSLDIRGEKLFF	TGTGCCAGCAGCTTGGACATCCGCGGGGAAAAACTGTTTTTT
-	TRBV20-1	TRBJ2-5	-	CSITGKETQYF	TGCAGTATAACAGGGAAAGAGACCCAGTACTTC
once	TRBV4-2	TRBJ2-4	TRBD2	CASSQARLAGTPKNIQYF	TGTGCCAGCAGCCAAGCCAGACTAGCGGGGACTCCCAAAAACATCCAGTACTTC
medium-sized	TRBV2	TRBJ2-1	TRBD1	CASSSYRGTGYNEQFF	TGTGCCAGCAGTTCCTACAGGGGGACAGGGTACAATGAGCAGTTCTTC
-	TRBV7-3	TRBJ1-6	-	CASSLCWGRASSYNSPLHF	TGTGCCAGCAGCCTTTGCTGGGGCAGGGCGAGCTCCTATAATTCACCCCTCCACTTT
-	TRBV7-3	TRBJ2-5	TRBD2	CASSPTSGGQETQYF	TGTGCCAGCAGCCCGACTAGCGGGGGCCAAGAGACCCAGTACTTC
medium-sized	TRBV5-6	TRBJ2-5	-	CASSFSDGETQYF	TGTGCCAGCAGCTTCAGTGATGGAGAGACCCAGTACTTC
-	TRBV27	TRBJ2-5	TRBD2	CASSFSGTSGRAGKETQYF	TGTGCCAGCAGTTTTTCTGGGACTAGCGGGAGGGCCGGAAAAGAGACCCAGTACTTC
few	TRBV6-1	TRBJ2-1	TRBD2	CASSEAWRGGGEQFF	TGTGCCAGCAGTGAAGCGTGGCGGGGGGGCGGTGAGCAGTTCTTC
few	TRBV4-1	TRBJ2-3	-	CASSQYRSDTQYF	TGCGCCAGCAGCCAATATCGGTCAGATACGCAGTATTTT
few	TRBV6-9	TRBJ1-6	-	CASKAVGSYNSPLHF	TGTGCCAGCAAAGCGGTGGGCTCCTATAATTCACCCCTCCACTTT
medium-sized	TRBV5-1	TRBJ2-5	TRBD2	CASSGLAGGPEETQYF	TGCGCCAGCAGCGGATTAGCGGGGGGGCCCGAAGAGACCCAGTACTTC
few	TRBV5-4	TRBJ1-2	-	CASSSGNYGYTF	TGTGCCAGCAGCTCCGGTAACTATGGCTACACCTTC
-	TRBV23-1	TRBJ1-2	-	CASSQGGGIDYGYTF	TGCGCCAGCAGTCAGGGCGGGGGAATCGACTATGGCTACACCTTC
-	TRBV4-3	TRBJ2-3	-	CASSQGIQTDTQYF	TGCGCCAGCAGCCAAGGAATTCAGACAGATACGCAGTATTTT
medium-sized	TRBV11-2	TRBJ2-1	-	CASSLVPYNEQFF	TGTGCCAGCAGCTTAGTTCCGTACAATGAGCAGTTCTTC
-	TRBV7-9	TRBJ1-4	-	CASSLVRGDEKLFF	TGTGCCAGCAGCTTAGTCAGGGGAGATGAAAAACTGTTTTTT
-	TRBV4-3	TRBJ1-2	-	CASSQDNSGYTF	TGCGCCAGCAGCCAAGATAACAGCGGCTACACCTTC
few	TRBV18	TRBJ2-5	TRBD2	CASSRLAGGQETQYF	TGTGCCAGCTCAAGACTAGCGGGGGGGCAAGAGACCCAGTACTTC
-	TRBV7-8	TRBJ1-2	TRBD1	CASSFVAGGKGYGYTF	TGTGCCAGCAGCTTTGTGGCAGGGGGCAAGGGCTATGGCTACACCTTC